This T cell receptor (beta chain) was recovered during a study of identical twins. Study-level results: The presence of invariant MAIT and iNKT cells could partly confound analyses of zero-insertion sequences.

Template switching introduced a universal primer site, and the cDNA bore unique molecular identifiers. TCRdb analysed the 5' RACE reads with MiXCR anew, one entry per CDR3 protein. The sample has fewer than 650,000 distinct CDR3 sequences; around 9.6% are singletons. This clonotype was recorded many times. What it binds is unknown. This sample also appeared in a second study, on yellow fever vaccine responses in identical twins.

What was sequenced was PBMCs. This clonotype originated in a woman aged 18-29 years in good health.

The chain's CDR3 is CSVEAGANTGELFF. The CDR3, as DNA: TGCAGCGTTGAGGCAGGGGCGAACACCGGGGAGCTGTTTTTT. The V call is TRBV29-1, the J call TRBJ2-2; a possible D gene is TRBD1 (6 bases). The germline V gene encodes CDR1 SQVTM and CDR2 ANQGSEA. Trimming shortened V by 3 bases and J by 0 bases, and 8 bases separated the two germline ends. CDR3 length equals 14 residues.